Detailed here is one T cell receptor (beta chain). The data originate from a study of blood T cell repertoires in COVID-19. As for the study in general: Samples taken during acute and convalescent COVID-19 were collected in the United States, Italy and Spain.

Participants were aged about 18 to 100 years, lived in about 26 US areas, and enrolled virtually. Two consecutive negative NP/OP PCR tests, clearance, or resolved symptoms defined Cohort 3 recovery. As processed by the authors: Nucleated cell number was recorded as an estimate derived from reference gene primer amplification. The data were produced by immunoSEQ multiplex PCR, yet TCRdb's version contains in-frame clones alone and is incomplete. D and trimming were read from the DNA, whereas the V and J calls and clone size are those reported in that table. The table records 250,000 to 350,000 clones, roughly 87% of them present only once. This receptor was obtained from a young woman who had recovered from COVID-19. What was sequenced was PBMCs or T cells enriched from blood (not recorded which).

The CDR3 bases are TGCAGCGTTGCCGGGACAGAGCTGAACACTGAAGCTTTCTTT. This gives the protein CSVAGTELNTEAFF. This chain uses TRBV29-1 with TRBJ1-1, with 7 positions matching TRBD1. V shed 4 bases, J shed 0 bases, and the junction held 5 bases outside the gene matches. CDR3 length: 14 amino acids. Germline-derived CDR1 and CDR2 are SQVTM and ANQGSEA.